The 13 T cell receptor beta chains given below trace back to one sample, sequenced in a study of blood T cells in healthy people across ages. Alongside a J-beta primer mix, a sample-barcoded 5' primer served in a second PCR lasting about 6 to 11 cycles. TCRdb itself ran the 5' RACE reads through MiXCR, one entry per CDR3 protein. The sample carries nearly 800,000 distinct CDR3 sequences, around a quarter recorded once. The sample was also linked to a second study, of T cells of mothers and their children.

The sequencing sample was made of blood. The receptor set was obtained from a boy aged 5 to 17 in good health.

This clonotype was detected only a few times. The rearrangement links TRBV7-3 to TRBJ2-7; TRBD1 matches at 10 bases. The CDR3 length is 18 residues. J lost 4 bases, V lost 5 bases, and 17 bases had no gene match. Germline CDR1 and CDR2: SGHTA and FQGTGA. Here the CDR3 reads CASSPSGDRGLVGYEQYF. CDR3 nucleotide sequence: TGTGCCAGCAGCCCAAGCGGGGACAGGGGTCTCGTGGGGTACGAGCAGTACTTC.

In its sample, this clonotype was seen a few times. CDR3 nucleotide sequence: TGTGCCAGCAGTCCCCGCGCCAGGGGAGTAGGCGAGCAGTACTTC. Amino acids: CASSPRARGVGEQYF. The V call is TRBV12-3 or TRBV12-4, the J call TRBJ2-5; D is possibly TRBD1 (6 bases). The DNA matches TRBJ2-7 better at its end, which makes the J call doubtful. The CDR3 extends over 15 amino acids.

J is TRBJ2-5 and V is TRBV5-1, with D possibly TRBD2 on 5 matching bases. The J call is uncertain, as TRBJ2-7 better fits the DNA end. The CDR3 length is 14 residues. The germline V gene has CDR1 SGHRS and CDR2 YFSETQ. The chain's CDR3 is CASSFPGKTNEQYF. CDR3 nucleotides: TGCGCCAGCAGCTTTCCGGGAAAAACGAACGAGCAGTACTTC.

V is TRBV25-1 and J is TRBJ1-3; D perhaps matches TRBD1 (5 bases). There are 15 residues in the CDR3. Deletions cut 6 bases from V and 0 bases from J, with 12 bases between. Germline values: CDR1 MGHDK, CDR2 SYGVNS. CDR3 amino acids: CASSRGTYSGNTIYF. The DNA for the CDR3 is TGTGCCAGCAGCCGCGGGACTTACTCTGGAAACACCATATATTTT.

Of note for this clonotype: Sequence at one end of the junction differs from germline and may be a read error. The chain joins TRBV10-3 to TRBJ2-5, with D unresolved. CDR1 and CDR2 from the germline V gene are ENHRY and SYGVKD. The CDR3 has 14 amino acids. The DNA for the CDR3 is TGTGCCATCAGTGAGTCGAGTCAACAAGAGACCCGGCACTTC. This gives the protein CAISESSQQETRHF.

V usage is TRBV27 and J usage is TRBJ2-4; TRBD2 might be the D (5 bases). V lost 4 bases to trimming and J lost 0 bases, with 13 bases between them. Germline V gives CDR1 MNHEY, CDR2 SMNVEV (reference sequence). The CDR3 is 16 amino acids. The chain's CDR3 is CASSWSGGLAKNIQYF. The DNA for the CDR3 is TGTGCCAGCAGTTGGTCAGGCGGGCTAGCCAAAAACATTCAGTACTTC.

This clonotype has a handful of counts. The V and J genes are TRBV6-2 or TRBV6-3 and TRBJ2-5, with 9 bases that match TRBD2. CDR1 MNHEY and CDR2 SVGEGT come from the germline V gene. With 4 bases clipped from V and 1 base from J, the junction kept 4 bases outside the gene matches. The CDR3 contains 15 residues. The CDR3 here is CASSWVAGVQETQYF. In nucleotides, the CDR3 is TGTGCCAGCAGTTGGGTAGCGGGAGTCCAAGAGACCCAGTACTTC.

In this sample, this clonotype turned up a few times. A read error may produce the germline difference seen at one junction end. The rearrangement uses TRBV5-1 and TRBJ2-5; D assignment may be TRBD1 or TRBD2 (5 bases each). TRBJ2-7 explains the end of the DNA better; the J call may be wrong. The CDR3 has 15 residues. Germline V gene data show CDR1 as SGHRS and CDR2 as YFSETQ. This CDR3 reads CASSQSPGRSFEQYF. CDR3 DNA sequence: TGCGCCAGCAGCCAAAGTCCGGGACGGTCCTTCGAGCAGTACTTC.

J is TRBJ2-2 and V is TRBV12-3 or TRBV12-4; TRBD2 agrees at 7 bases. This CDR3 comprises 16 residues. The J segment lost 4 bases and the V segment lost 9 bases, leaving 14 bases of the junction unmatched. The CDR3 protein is CASGGVRGLSTGELFF. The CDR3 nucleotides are TGTGCCAGTGGGGGGGTGAGAGGGCTTAGCACCGGGGAGCTGTTTTTT.

CDR3 in DNA: TGTGCCAGCAGTTTATGGGATAGCTACAATGAGCAGTTCTTC. This sequence encodes CASSLWDSYNEQFF. The J gene is TRBJ2-7, the V gene TRBV28; D is ambiguous. The closer fit of TRBJ2-1 to the DNA end suggests the J call may be wrong. The CDR3 spans 14 residues. Germline V lookup: CDR1 MDHEN, CDR2 SYDVKM.

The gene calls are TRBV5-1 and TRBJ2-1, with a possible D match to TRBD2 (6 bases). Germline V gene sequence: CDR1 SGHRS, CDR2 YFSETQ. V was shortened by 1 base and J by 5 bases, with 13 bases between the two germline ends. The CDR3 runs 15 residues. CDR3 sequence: CASSLWGEVNNEQFF. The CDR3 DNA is TGCGCCAGCAGCTTGTGGGGGGAGGTTAACAATGAGCAGTTCTTC.

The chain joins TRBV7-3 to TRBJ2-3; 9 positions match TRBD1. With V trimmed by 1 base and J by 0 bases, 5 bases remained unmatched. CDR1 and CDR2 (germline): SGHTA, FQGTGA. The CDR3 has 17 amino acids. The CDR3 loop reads CASSLSTQGASTDTQYF. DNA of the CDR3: TGTGCCAGCAGCTTAAGCACACAGGGGGCGAGCACAGATACGCAGTATTTT.

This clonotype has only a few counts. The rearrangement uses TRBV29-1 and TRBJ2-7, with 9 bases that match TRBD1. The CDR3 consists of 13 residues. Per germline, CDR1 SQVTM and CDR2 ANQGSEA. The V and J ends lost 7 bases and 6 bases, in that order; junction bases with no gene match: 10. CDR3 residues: CSASTGGYGEQYF. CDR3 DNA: TGCAGCGCGTCGACAGGGGGTTACGGCGAGCAGTACTTC.